The rows below give T cell receptor beta chains drawn from one sample of a study of CD4 T cells in relation to SARS-CoV-2 and coronaviruses. Sequenced by immunoSEQ multiplex PCR; TCRdb stores in-frame clones only, minus some. The repertoire holds some 19,000 clones, with 77% as singletons. These receptors have no known antigen. The sample consisted of CD4+ T cells from PBMCs, cultured in vitro. Receptors were obtained from a human donor in good health. CDR3s include the opening cysteine and the closing phenylalanine or tryptophan. Fields, in order: V gene, J gene, D gene, clone size, CDR3 DNA, CDR3 protein. D genes are given only for firm matches. Clone sizes are given selectively: once, few, many, or a class where the clone is expanded.

>TRBV19|TRBJ2-6|TRBD1|-
TGTGCCAGTAGTATAAGGACCGGGACAGGGCCTTCTGGGGCCAACGTCCTGACTTTC
CASSIRTGTGPSGANVLTF
>TRBV18|TRBJ1-2|TRBD1|-
TGTGCCAGCTCACCGCGGGACAGGGGCTATGGCTACACCTTC
CASSPRDRGYGYTF
>TRBV6-1|TRBJ1-4|TRBD1|-
TGTGCCAGCAGTGAGGACAGGGGAGGGGAAAAACTGTTTTTT
CASSEDRGGEKLFF
>TRBV5-1|TRBJ2-7|TRBD1|-
TGCGCCAGCAGGCCTACAGGGGTTGGTGGCTACGAGCAGTACTTC
CASRPTGVGGYEQYF
>TRBV7-2|TRBJ1-1|-|-
TGTGCCAGCAGCTTCTTGTCCCAGGGCACTGAAGCTTTCTTT
CASSFLSQGTEAFF
>TRBV19|TRBJ1-5|TRBD1|-
TGTGCCAGTAGTGGACAGGGGGGAGAGCCCCAGCATTTT
CASSGQGGEPQHF
>TRBV18|TRBJ1-3|TRBD1|-
TGTGCCAGCTCACGGGGACAGGCCCGAGGAAACACCATATATTTT
CASSRGQARGNTIYF
>TRBV4-2|TRBJ2-3|TRBD2|-
TGTGCCAGCAGCCAAGCCCCCTTTAGCGGGAGGGCGAGGAGCACAGATACGCAGTATTTT
CASSQAPFSGRARSTDTQYF
>TRBV7-2|TRBJ2-2|-|few
TGTGCCAGCAGCTCACAGGTAGTTCAGAACACCGGGGAGCTGTTTTTT
CASSSQVVQNTGELFF
>TRBV6-5|TRBJ2-7|-|-
TGTGCCAGCCGCCCCGCGAATCCCCCTTTCGAGCAGTACTTC
CASRPANPPFEQYF
>TRBV7-7|TRBJ1-1|-|-
TGTGCCAGCAGCCGCACAGGGAACACTGAAGCTTTCTTT
CASSRTGNTEAFF
>TRBV28|TRBJ1-2|-|-
TGTGCCAGCAGCACCGGGTTAGTTAACTATGGCTACACCTTC
CASSTGLVNYGYTF
>TRBV6-5|TRBJ1-1|-|once
TGTGCCACCGAAGACCGACTGAACACTGAAGCTTTCTTT
CATEDRLNTEAFF
>TRBV6-6|TRBJ1-1|-|-
TGTGCCAGCAGCCCGAACACTGAAGCTTTCTTT
CASSPNTEAFF
>TRBV6-4|TRBJ2-3|-|-
TGTGCCAGCAGTGACAGGGCATTTAGCACAGATACGCAGTATTTT
CASSDRAFSTDTQYF
>TRBV5-1|TRBJ1-1|TRBD1|-
TGCGCCAGCAGCGCTCGACAGGGAAGGACTGAAGCTTTCTTT
CASSARQGRTEAFF
>TRBV4-3|TRBJ2-3|-|-
TGCGCCAGCAGCCAAGAAATGGCTAGCACAGATACGCAGTATTTT
CASSQEMASTDTQYF
>TRBV27|TRBJ2-7|-|-
TGTGCCAGCAACCCCTCCCCCGGGATCTCCTACGAGCAGTACTTC
CASNPSPGISYEQYF
>TRBV3-1/TRBV3-2|TRBJ1-1|-|-
TGTGCCAGCAGCCACACCGGGACCGGCGCGACTGAAGCTTTCTTT
CASSHTGTGATEAFF
>TRBV5-1|TRBJ2-7|TRBD1|-
TGCGCCAGCAGCCCAGGACAGGGAAACGAGCAGTACTTC
CASSPGQGNEQYF
>TRBV11-3|TRBJ2-5|TRBD2|-
TGTGCCAGCAGCTTAGGGGTAGCGGGAGCCCAGGTAGAGACCCAGTACTTC
CASSLGVAGAQVETQYF
>TRBV11-2|TRBJ2-5|-|-
TGTGCCAGCAGCTTAGATGGGGTATTCCAAGAGACCCAGTACTTC
CASSLDGVFQETQYF
>TRBV12-3/TRBV12-4|TRBJ1-1|-|once
TGTGCCAGCAGGGACAGTCTGAACACTGAAGCTTTCTTT
CASRDSLNTEAFF
>TRBV6-1|TRBJ2-7|TRBD2|-
TGTGCCAGCAGTGAAGGACTAGCGGGAGGGGGGTACGAGCAGTACTTC
CASSEGLAGGGYEQYF
>TRBV2|TRBJ2-3|TRBD2|-
TGTGCCAGCAGTGAACAACTAGCGGGGCCGGCAGATACGCAGTATTTT
CASSEQLAGPADTQYF
>TRBV6-5|TRBJ2-1|-|-
TGTGCCAGCAGTTACGACCGGACCGATTACAATGAGCAGTTCTTC
CASSYDRTDYNEQFF
>TRBV30|TRBJ2-7|TRBD1|few
TGTGCCTGGAATCGACAGGGAACCTACGAGCAGTACTTC
CAWNRQGTYEQYF
>TRBV19|TRBJ1-1|TRBD1|few
TGTGCCAGTAGTACCTACCCAACAGGGGGCACTGAAGCTTTCTTT
CASSTYPTGGTEAFF
>TRBV7-2|TRBJ1-2|-|-
TGTGCCAGCAGCTTACCGGGGCGAAACTATGGCTACACCTTC
CASSLPGRNYGYTF
>TRBV9|TRBJ1-2|TRBD1|-
TGTGCCAGCAGCGCGGGACAGGGGGCGCGGCGCTACACCTTC
CASSAGQGARRYTF
>TRBV7-8|TRBJ2-2|TRBD2|once
TGTGCCAGCAGCGGGCGGGAGGGCGGCGGGGAGCTGTTTTTT
CASSGREGGGELFF
>TRBV5-1|TRBJ1-1|-|-
TGCGCCAGCAGCTTGGCTACGCGGAACACTGAAGCTTTCTTT
CASSLATRNTEAFF
>TRBV6-2/TRBV6-3|TRBJ2-2|TRBD2|-
TGTGCCAGCAGTTATTCAACTAGCGGTCGGAACACCGGGGAGCTGTTTTTT
CASSYSTSGRNTGELFF
>TRBV24-1|TRBJ2-5|-|-
TGTGCCACCAGTGATACAGCCGAAGAGACCCAGTACTTC
CATSDTAEETQYF
>TRBV3-1/TRBV3-2|TRBJ1-3|-|-
TGTGCCAGCAGCCAAGAACGAAGGGGCTATGGAAACACCATATATTTT
CASSQERRGYGNTIYF
>TRBV4-1|TRBJ2-3|-|-
TGCGCCAGCAGCCGTAGAGCAGATACGCAGTATTTT
CASSRRADTQYF
>TRBV5-1|TRBJ1-3|TRBD1|-
TGCGCCAGCAGCATCCACACAGGGGGCGGTGGAAACACCATATATTTT
CASSIHTGGGGNTIYF
>TRBV7-9|TRBJ2-7|-|-
TGTGCCAGCAGCTTAGCCGGATCCCAGGAGCTCTCCGAGCAGTACTTC
CASSLAGSQELSEQYF
>TRBV11-3|TRBJ2-2|TRBD1|-
TGTGCCAGCAGCTTAGGGGAGAGACAGGGCAGCACCGGGGAGCTGTTTTTT
CASSLGERQGSTGELFF